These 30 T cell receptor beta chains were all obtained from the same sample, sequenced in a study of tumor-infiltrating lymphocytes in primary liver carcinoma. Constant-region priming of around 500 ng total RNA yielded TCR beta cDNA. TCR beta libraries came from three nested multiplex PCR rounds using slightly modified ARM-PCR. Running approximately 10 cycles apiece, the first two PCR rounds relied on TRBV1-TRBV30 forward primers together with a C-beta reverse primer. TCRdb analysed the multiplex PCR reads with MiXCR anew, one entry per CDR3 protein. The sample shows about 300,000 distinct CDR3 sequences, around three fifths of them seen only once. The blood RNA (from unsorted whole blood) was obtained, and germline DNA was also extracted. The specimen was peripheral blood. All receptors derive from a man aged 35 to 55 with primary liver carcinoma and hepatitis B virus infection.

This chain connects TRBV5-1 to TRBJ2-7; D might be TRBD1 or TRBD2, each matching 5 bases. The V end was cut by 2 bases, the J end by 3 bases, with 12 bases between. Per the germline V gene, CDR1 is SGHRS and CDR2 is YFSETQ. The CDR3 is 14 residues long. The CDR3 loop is CASSFTWGSYEQYF. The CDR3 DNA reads TGCGCCAGCAGCTTTACATGGGGGAGCTACGAGCAGTACTTC.

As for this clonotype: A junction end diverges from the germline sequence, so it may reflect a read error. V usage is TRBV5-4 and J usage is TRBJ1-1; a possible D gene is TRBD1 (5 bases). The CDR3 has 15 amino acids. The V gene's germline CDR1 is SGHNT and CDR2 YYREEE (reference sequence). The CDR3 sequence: CVSSLTVNLNTEAFF. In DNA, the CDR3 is TGTGTCAGCAGCTTGACAGTCAACTTGAACACTGAAGCTTTCTTT.

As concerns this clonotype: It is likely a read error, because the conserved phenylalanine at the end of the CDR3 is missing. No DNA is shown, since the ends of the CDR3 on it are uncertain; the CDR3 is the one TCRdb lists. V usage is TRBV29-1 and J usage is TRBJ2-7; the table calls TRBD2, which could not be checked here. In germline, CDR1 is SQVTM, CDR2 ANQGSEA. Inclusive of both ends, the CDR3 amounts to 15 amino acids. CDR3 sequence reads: CSVPLSGQKESEQYI.

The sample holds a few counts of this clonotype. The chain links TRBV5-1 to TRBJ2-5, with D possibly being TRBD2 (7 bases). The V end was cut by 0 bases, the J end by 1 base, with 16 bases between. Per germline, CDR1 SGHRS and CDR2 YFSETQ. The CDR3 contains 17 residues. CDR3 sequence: CASSLGLAEGGQETQYF. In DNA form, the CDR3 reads TGCGCCAGCAGCTTGGGGCTAGCGGAGGGGGGCCAAGAGACCCAGTACTTC.

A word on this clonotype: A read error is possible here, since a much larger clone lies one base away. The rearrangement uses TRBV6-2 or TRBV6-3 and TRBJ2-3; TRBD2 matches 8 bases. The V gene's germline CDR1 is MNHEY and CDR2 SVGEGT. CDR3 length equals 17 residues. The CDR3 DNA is TGTGCCAGCAGTTACGAGCCGGACGGGAGGGCCCCAGATATGCAGTATTTT. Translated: CASSYEPDGRAPDMQYF.

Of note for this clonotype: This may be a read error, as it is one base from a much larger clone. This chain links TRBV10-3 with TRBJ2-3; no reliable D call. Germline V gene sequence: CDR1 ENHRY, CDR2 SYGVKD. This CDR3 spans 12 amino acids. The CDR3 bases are TGTGCCACCAGTGAGTCGGCAGATACGCAGTATTTT. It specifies CATSESADTQYF.

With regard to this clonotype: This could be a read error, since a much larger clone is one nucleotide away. DNA for the CDR3: TGCGCCAGCTGCCAAGATAGAGGCGAGCAGTACTTC. Protein sequence: CASCQDRGEQYF. The chain is built from TRBV4-1 and TRBJ2-7; D gene ambiguous. The CDR3 loop spans 12 amino acids. CDR1 is MGHRA and CDR2 is YSYEKL in the germline V gene.

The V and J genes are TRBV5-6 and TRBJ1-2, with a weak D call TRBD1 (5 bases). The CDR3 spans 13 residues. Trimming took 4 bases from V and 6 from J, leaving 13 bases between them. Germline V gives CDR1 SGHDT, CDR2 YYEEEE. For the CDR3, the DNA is TGTGCCAGCAGCCGGGACCTCGTACATGGCTACACCTTC. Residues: CASSRDLVHGYTF.

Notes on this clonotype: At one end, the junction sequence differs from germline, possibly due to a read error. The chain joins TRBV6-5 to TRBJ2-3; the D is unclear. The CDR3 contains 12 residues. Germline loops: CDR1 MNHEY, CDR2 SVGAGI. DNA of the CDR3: TGTGCCAGCAGGTCGGCCGCAGATATGCAGTACTTT. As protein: CASRSAADMQYF.

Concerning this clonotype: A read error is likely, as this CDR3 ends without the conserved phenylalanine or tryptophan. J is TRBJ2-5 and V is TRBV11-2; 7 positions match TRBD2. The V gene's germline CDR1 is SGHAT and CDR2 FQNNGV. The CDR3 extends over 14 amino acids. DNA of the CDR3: TGTGTCAGCAGCCCAGCGGGATGGCAAGAGACCCAGTACTTA. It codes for CVSSPAGWQETQYL.

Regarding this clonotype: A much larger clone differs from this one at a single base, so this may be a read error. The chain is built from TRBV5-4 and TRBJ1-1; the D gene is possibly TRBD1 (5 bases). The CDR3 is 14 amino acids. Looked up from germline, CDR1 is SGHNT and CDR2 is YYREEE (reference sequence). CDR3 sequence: CVSSWRGPKTEAFF. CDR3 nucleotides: TGTGTCAGCAGCTGGAGGGGCCCGAAGACTGAAGCTTTCTTT.

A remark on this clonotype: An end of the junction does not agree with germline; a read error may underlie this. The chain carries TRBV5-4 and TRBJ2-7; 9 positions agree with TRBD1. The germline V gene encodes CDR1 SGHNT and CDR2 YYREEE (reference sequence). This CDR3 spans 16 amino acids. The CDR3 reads CAGSLGQGFTTYEQYF. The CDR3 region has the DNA TGTGCCGGCAGCTTGGGACAGGGTTTTACAACTTACGAGCAGTACTTC.

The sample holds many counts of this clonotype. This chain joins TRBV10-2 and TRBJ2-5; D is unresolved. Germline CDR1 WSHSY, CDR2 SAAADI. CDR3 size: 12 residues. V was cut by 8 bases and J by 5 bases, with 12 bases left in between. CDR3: CASRFVGETQYF. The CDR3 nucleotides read TGCGCCAGCCGGTTTGTGGGGGAGACCCAGTACTTC.

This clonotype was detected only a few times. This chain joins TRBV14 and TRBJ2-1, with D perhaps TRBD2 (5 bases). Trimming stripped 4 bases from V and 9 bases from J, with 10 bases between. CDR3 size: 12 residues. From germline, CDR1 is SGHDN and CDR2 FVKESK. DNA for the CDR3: TGTGCCAGCAGCCTACGGGGTTTTGAGCAGTTCTTC. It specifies CASSLRGFEQFF.

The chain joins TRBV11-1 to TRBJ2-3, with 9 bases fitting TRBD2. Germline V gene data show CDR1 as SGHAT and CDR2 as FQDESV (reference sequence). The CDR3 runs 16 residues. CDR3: CDSSLGASGNTDTQYF. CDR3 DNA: TGTGACAGTAGCTTAGGAGCTAGCGGGAACACAGATACGCAGTATTTT.

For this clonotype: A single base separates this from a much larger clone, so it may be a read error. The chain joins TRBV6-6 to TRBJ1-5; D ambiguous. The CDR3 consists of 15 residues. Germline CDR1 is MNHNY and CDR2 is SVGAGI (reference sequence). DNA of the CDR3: TGTGCCAGCAGTCAAGAGACTTATAGCAATCAGGCCCAGCATTTT. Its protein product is CASSQETYSNQAQHF.

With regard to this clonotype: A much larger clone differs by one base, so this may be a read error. For the CDR3, the DNA is TGCGCCAGCAGCCAAGATTTGAGGAACACTGTAGCTTTCTTT. Amino acids: CASSQDLRNTVAFF. J is TRBJ1-1 and V is TRBV4-3; D unclear. The length of the CDR3 is 14 residues. Germline values: CDR1 LGHNA, CDR2 YSLEER.

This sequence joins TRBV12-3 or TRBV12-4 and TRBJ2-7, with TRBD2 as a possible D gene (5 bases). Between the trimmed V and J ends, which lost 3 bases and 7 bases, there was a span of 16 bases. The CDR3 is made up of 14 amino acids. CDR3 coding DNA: TGTGCCAGCAGTTTGACTACTGGGAGTCGGGAGCAGTACTTC. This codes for CASSLTTGSREQYF.

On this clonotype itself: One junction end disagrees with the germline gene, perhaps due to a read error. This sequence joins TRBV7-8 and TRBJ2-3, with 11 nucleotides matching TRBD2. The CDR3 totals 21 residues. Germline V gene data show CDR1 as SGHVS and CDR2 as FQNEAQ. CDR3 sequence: CASSFRRGGTSGTHGIDSQYF. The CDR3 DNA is TGTGCCAGCAGCTTTCGTAGGGGCGGGACTAGCGGTACACATGGAATAGATTCGCAGTATTTT. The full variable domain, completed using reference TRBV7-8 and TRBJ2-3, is GAGVSQSPRYKVAKRGQDVALRCDPISGHVSLFWYQQALGQGPEFLTYFQNEAQLDKSGLPSDRFFAERPEGSVSTLKIQRTQQEDSAVYLCASSFRRGGTSGTHGIDSQYFGPGTRLTVL.

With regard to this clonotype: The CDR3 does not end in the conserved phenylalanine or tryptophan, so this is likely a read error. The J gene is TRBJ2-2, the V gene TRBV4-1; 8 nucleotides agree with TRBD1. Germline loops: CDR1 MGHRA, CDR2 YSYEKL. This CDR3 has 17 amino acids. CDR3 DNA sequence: TGCGCCAACAGCCAAGATCGCCAGGGGGCAAACACCGGGGAGCTGTTTTAT. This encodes CANSQDRQGANTGELFY.

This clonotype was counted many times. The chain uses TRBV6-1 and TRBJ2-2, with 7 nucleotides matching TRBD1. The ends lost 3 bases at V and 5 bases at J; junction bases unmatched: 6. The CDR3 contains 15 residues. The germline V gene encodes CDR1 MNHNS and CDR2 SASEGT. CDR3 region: CASSDEGQTTGELFF. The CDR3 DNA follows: TGTGCCAGCAGTGACGAGGGACAGACGACCGGGGAGCTGTTTTTT.

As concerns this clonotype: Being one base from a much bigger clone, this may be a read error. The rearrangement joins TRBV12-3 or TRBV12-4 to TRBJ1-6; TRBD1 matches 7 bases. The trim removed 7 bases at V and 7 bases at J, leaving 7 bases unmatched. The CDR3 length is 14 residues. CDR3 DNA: TGTGCCAGCAACCCGAGAGGGGGCAATTCACCCCTCCACTTT. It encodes CASNPRGGNSPLHF.

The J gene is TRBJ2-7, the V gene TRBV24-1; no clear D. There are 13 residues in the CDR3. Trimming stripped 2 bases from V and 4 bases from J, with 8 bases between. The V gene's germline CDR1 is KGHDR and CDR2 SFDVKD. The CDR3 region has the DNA TGTGCCACCAGTGATTCCGAGCGATACGAGCAGTACTTC. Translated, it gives CATSDSERYEQYF.

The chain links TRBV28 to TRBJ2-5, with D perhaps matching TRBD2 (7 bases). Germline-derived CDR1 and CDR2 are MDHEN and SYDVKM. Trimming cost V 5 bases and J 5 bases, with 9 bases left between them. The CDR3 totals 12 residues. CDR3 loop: CASSGGAETQYF. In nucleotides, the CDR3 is TGTGCCAGCAGTGGGGGGGCGGAGACCCAGTACTTC.

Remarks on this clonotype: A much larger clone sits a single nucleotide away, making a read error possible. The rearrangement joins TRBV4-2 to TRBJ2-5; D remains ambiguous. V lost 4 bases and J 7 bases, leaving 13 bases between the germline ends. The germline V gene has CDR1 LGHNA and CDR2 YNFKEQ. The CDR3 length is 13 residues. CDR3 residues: CASSRGAWGTQYF. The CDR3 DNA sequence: TGTGCCAGCAGCCGAGGAGCGTGGGGGACCCAGTACTTC.

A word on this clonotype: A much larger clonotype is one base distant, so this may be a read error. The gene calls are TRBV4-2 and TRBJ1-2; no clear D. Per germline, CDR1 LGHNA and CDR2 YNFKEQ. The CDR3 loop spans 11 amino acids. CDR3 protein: CASSEEGGYTF. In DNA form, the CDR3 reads TGTGCCAGCAGCGAAGAGGGTGGCTACACCTTC.

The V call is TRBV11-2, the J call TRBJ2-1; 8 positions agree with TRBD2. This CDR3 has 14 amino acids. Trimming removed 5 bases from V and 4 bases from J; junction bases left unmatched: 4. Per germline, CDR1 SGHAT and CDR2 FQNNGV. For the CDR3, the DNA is TGTGCCAGCAGCCCGGGAGGGCCGTACAATGAGCAGTTCTTC. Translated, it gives CASSPGGPYNEQFF. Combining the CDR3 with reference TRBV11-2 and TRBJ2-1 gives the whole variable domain EAGVAQSPRYKIIEKRQSVAFWCNPISGHATLYWYQQILGQGPKLLIQFQNNGVVDDSQLPKDRFSAERLKGVDSTLKIQPAKLEDSAVYLCASSPGGPYNEQFFGPGTRLTVL.

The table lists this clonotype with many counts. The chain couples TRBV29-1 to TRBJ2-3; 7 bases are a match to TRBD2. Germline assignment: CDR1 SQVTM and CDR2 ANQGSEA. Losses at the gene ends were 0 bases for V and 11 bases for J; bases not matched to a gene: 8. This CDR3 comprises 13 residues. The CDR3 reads CSVEEGGSVGQYF. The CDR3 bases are TGCAGCGTTGAAGAGGGGGGGAGTGTCGGGCAGTATTTT.

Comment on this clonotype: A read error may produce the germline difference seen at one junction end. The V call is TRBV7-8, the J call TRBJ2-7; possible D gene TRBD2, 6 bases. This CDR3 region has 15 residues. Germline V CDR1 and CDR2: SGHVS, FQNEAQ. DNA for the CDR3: TGTGCCAGCAGCCCCAGGGCCCGACTAGTCTACGTGCAGTACTTC. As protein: CASSPRARLVYVQYF. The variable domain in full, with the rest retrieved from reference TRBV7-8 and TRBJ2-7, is GAGVSQSPRYKVAKRGQDVALRCDPISGHVSLFWYQQALGQGPEFLTYFQNEAQLDKSGLPSDRFFAERPEGSVSTLKIQRTQQEDSAVYLCASSPRARLVYVQYFGPGTRLTVT.

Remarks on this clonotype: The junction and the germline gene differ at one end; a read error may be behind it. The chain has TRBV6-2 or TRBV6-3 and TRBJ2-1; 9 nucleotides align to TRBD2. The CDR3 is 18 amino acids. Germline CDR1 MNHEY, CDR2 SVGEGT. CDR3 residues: CARSYGSGSPCSYNEQFF. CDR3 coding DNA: TGTGCCAGGAGTTACGGTAGCGGGAGTCCCTGCTCCTACAATGAGCAGTTCTTC.